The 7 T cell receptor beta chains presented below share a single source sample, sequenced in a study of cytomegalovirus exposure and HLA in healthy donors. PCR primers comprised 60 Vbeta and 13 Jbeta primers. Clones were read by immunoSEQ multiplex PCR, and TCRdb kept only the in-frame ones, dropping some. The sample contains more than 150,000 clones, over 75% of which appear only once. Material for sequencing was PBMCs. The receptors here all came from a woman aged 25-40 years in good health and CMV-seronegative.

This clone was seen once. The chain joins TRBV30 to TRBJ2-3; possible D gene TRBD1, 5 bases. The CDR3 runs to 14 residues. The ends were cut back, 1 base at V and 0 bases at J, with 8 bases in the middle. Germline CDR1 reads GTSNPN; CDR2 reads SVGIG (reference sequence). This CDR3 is CAWSEGRSTDTQYF. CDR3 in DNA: TGTGCCTGGAGTGAGGGGCGGAGCACAGATACGCAGTATTTT.

CDR3 sequence: CASSFRVGGQYF. DNA for the CDR3: TGTGCCAGCAGCTTCAGGGTCGGCGGGCAGTACTTC. The chain is built from TRBV7-2 and TRBJ2-7; TRBD1 is a possible D gene (5 bases). The CDR3 is made up of 12 amino acids. Germline assignment: CDR1 SGHTA and CDR2 FQGNSA. Trimming took 3 bases from V and 9 from J, leaving 12 bases between them.

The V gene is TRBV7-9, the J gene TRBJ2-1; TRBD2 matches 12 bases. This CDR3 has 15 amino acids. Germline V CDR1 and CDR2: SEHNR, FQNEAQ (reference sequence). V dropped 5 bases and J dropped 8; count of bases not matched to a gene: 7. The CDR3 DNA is TGTGCCAGCAGCCCTAGCGGGGGGGGTCTTGATGAGCAGTTCTTC. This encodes CASSPSGGGLDEQFF.

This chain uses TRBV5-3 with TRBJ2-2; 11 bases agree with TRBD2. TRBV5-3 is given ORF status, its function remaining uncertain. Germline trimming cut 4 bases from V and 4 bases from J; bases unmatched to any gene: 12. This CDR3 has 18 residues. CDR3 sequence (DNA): TGTGCCAGAAGCGCCGGGACTAGCGGTGGTCAAGTCACCGGGGAGCTGTTTTTT. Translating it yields CARSAGTSGGQVTGELFF.

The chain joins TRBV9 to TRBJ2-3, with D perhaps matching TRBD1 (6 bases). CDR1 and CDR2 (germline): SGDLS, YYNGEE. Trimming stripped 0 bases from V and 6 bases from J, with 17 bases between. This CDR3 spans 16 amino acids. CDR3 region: CASSVEGGRPTDTQYF. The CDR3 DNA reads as TGTGCCAGCAGCGTAGAAGGGGGACGGCCAACCGATACGCAGTATTTT.

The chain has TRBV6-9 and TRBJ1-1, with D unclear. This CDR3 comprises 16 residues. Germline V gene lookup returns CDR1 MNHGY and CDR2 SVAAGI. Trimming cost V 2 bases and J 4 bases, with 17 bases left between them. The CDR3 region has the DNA TGTGCCAGCAGTTATGGGCGCCTAATTCCAGGCACTGAAGCTTTCTTT. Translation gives CASSYGRLIPGTEAFF.

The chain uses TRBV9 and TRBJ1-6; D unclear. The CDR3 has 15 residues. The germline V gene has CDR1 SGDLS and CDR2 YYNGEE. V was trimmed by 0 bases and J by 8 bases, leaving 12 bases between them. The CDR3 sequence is CASSVGGPSDSPLHF. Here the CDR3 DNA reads TGTGCCAGCAGCGTAGGTGGTCCTAGCGATTCACCCCTCCACTTT.